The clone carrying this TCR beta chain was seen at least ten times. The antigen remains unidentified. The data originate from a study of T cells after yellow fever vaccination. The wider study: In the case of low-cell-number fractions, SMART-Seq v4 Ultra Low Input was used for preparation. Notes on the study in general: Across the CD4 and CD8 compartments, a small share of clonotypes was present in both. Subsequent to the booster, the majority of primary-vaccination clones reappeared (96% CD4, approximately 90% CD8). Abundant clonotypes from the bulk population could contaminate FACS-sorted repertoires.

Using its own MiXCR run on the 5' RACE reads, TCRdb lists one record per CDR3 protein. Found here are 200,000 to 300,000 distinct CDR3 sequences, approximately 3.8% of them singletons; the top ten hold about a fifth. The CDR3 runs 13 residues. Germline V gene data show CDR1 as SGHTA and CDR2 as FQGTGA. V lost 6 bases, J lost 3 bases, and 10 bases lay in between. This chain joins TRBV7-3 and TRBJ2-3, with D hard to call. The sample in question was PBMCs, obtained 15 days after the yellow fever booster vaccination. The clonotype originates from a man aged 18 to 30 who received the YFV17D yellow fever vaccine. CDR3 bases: TGTGCCAGCAGAGGAACGCTTACAGATACGCAGTATTTT. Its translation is CASRGTLTDTQYF.